These 26 T cell receptor beta chains were sequenced from one sample in a study of cytotoxic CD8 clonotypes in ibrutinib-treated CLL. The data were produced by immunoSEQ multiplex PCR, yet TCRdb's version contains in-frame clones alone and is incomplete. This table holds tens of thousands of clones, 57% found once. The sequencing here drew on PBMCs, taken after 12 months of ibrutinib treatment. The receptors were sampled from a human donor with chronic lymphocytic leukemia.

The rearrangement links TRBV5-6 to TRBJ2-2, with D hard to call. Per germline, CDR1 SGHDT and CDR2 YYEEEE. The CDR3 runs to 13 residues. V lost 5 bases and J 1 base, leaving 6 bases between the germline ends. In DNA, the CDR3 is TGTGCCAGCAGTTGGCAGAACACCGGGGAGCTGTTTTTT. Its protein is CASSWQNTGELFF.

V gene TRBV2 combines with J gene TRBJ2-4, with 8 bases fitting TRBD1. Germline V gives CDR1 SNHLY, CDR2 FYNNEI. Losses at the gene ends were 5 bases for V and 2 bases for J; bases not matched to a gene: 8. The CDR3 has 16 residues. CDR3 in amino acids: CASSLGQATTKNIQYF. The CDR3 nucleotides read TGTGCCAGCAGTCTGGGACAGGCAACGACCAAAAACATTCAGTACTTC.

J is TRBJ2-5 and V is TRBV6-1; D might be TRBD1 or TRBD2, each matching 5 bases. Looked up from germline, CDR1 is MNHNS and CDR2 is SASEGT. This CDR3 contains 15 residues. Trimming left V 1 base short and J 0 bases short, with 9 bases between. The CDR3 nucleotides read TGTGCCAGCAGTGAAGGGTGGGGGTACCAAGAGACCCAGTACTTC. This codes for CASSEGWGYQETQYF.

The J gene is TRBJ1-4, the V gene TRBV6-5; tentative D call: TRBD1 (5 bases). The CDR3 spans 13 residues. Trimming cost V 2 bases and J 8 bases, with 9 bases left between them. Germline CDR1 and CDR2: MNHEY and SVGAGI. CDR3 residues: CASSYMGPEKLFF. CDR3 bases: TGTGCCAGCAGTTACATGGGACCGGAAAAACTGTTTTTT.

This clone was counted a single time. The CDR3 DNA sequence: TGCGCCAGCAGCTTGGCCGGGGCCTCACTTGAAGCTTTCTTT. Its protein is CASSLAGASLEAFF. The chain employs TRBV5-1 and TRBJ1-1; a weak D match, TRBD1 (5 bases). The germline CDR1 and CDR2 sequences are SGHRS and YFSETQ. This CDR3 region has 14 residues. The V and J ends lost 0 bases and 7 bases respectively, with 13 bases between them.

The chain has TRBV6-1 and TRBJ1-1, with 10 bases lining up with TRBD1. J was trimmed by 4 bases and V by 4 bases; bases with no gene match: 6. Germline assignment: CDR1 MNHNS and CDR2 SASEGT. CDR3 length: 15 residues. The CDR3 sequence: CASSGQGAISTEAFF. CDR3 sequence (DNA): TGTGCCAGCAGTGGACAGGGGGCGATTAGCACTGAAGCTTTCTTT.

The chain joins TRBV7-2 to TRBJ2-7; either TRBD1 or TRBD2 may supply D (5 bases each). The CDR3 sequence is 13 residues long. CDR1 and CDR2 from the germline V gene are SGHTA and FQGNSA. The V gene lost 5 bases and the J gene lost 5 bases, with 13 bases spanning the gap. The CDR3 bases are TGTGCCAGCAGCATGACGGGGACCCACGAGCAGTACGTC. It specifies CASSMTGTHEQYV.

This clone was counted only a few times. The rearrangement joins TRBV5-8 to TRBJ2-1; D not resolved. Germline V gene data show CDR1 as SGHTS and CDR2 as YDEGEE. The CDR3 is 16 amino acids. V lost 0 bases and J lost 8, with 18 bases in between. CDR3 protein: CASSLGLGGDVDEQFF. DNA for the CDR3: TGTGCCAGCAGCTTGGGGCTAGGTGGCGATGTGGATGAGCAGTTCTTC.

For this clone: A much larger clone lies a single base off, so this may be a read error. V and J are TRBV5-6 and TRBJ2-7; D gene unclear. There are 11 residues in the CDR3. Germline assignment: CDR1 SGHDT and CDR2 YYEEEE. Trimming took 2 bases from V and 0 from J, leaving 0 bases between them. Here the CDR3 reads CASSFSYEQYF. The CDR3, as DNA: TGTGCCAGCAGCTTCTCCTACGAGCAGTACTTC.

V and J are TRBV6-1 and TRBJ2-7; the D gene is possibly TRBD2 (5 bases). Germline V gene sequence: CDR1 MNHNS, CDR2 SASEGT. CDR3 length: 13 amino acids. V lost 9 bases, J lost 2 bases, and 14 bases lay in between. The CDR3 sequence: CASNVEAPYEQYF. CDR3 sequence (DNA): TGTGCCAGTAATGTGGAGGCCCCCTACGAGCAGTACTTC.

This clone was observed a handful of times. CDR3: CASLFQETQYF. Written as DNA, the CDR3 is TGTGCCAGCCTCTTCCAAGAGACCCAGTACTTC. The chain joins TRBV2 to TRBJ2-5; D unresolved. Trimming removed 8 bases from V and 1 base from J, with 5 bases in between. This CDR3 is built from 11 residues. Germline loops: CDR1 SNHLY, CDR2 FYNNEI. The variable domain in full, with the rest retrieved from reference TRBV2 and TRBJ2-5, is EPEVTQTPSHQVTQMGQEVILRCVPISNHLYFYWYRQILGQKVEFLVSFYNNEISEKSEIFDDQFSVERPDGSNFTLKIRSTKLEDSAMYFCASLFQETQYFGPGTRLLVL.

Ten or more counts support this clone. The chain is built from TRBV7-9 and TRBJ1-2, with 9 bases that match TRBD1. V lost 0 bases and J lost 2; bases outside the gene matches: 4. Germline assignment: CDR1 SEHNR and CDR2 FQNEAQ (reference sequence). The length of the CDR3 is 16 residues. As DNA, the CDR3 is TGTGCCAGCAGCTTAGCGTGGGGACAGGGAAACTATGGCTACACCTTC. Translating gives CASSLAWGQGNYGYTF.

V gene TRBV13 combines with J gene TRBJ2-7, with D maybe TRBD2 (6 bases). CDR1 PRHDT and CDR2 FYEKMQ come from the germline V gene (reference sequence). This CDR3 spans 11 amino acids. V lost 3 bases to trimming and J lost 7 bases, with 7 bases between them. CDR3 amino acids: CASSFGGEQYV. The CDR3, as DNA: TGTGCCAGCAGCTTTGGGGGGGAGCAGTACGTC.

This clone was counted between two and nine times. The CDR3 nucleotides read TGTGCCATCAGTGAGTCGTTGCGGGGGGGCCAAGAGACCCAGTACTTC. Translating it yields CAISESLRGGQETQYF. The chain employs TRBV10-3 and TRBJ2-5, with TRBD2 identical over 9 bases. CDR1 and CDR2 from the germline V gene are ENHRY and SYGVKD. The CDR3 is 16 residues long. With V trimmed by 0 bases and J by 1 base, 3 bases remained unmatched.

CDR3 nucleotide sequence: TGTGCCAGCAGCATTACTAGCGGGGGTGAGCAGTTCTTC. This sequence encodes CASSITSGGEQFF. V and J are TRBV7-2 and TRBJ2-1, with TRBD2 matching 11 bases. Trimming removed 5 bases from V and 9 bases from J; junction bases left unmatched: 3. Looked up from germline, CDR1 is SGHTA and CDR2 is FQGNSA. The CDR3 totals 13 residues.

V gene TRBV28 combines with J gene TRBJ1-1; the D gene is possibly TRBD1 (6 bases). The germline V gene encodes CDR1 MDHEN and CDR2 SYDVKM. V lost 5 bases, J lost 4 bases, and 14 bases lay in between. The CDR3 is made up of 14 amino acids. The CDR3: CASSGDTGSTEAFF. CDR3 sequence (DNA): TGTGCCAGCAGTGGGGACACCGGTTCCACTGAAGCTTTCTTT.

This clone has just one count. The chain uses TRBV20-1 and TRBJ2-3; D not certain. The CDR3 runs 10 residues. Trimming left V 6 bases short and J 10 bases short, with 11 bases between. Germline assignment: CDR1 DFQATT and CDR2 SNEGSKA (reference sequence). Here the CDR3 reads CSAVRSAQYF. CDR3 nucleotides: TGCAGTGCCGTAAGATCGGCGCAGTATTTT.

CDR3: CASSVPGQGLIGGYTF. The CDR3 region has the DNA TGTGCCAGTAGTGTGCCGGGACAGGGTCTTATTGGTGGCTACACCTTC. The gene calls are TRBV19 and TRBJ1-2; 9 nucleotides match TRBD1. CDR3 length: 16 residues. V lost 5 bases to trimming and J lost 7 bases; unmatched junction nucleotides: 14. The germline V gene has CDR1 LNHDA and CDR2 SQIVND (reference sequence). The entire variable domain, with the rest obtained from reference TRBV19 and TRBJ1-2, is as follows: DGGITQSPKYLFRKEGQNVTLSCEQNLNHDAMYWYRQDPGQGLRLIYYSQIVNDFQKGDIAEGYSVSREKKESFPLTVTSAQKNPTAFYLCASSVPGQGLIGGYTFGSGTRLTVV.

The chain couples TRBV5-4 to TRBJ2-1; unclear D gene. There are 13 residues in the CDR3. Germline CDR1 is SGHNT and CDR2 is YYREEE (reference sequence). V was clipped by 0 bases and J by 4 bases, with 5 bases between them. The CDR3 spells CASSLASYNEQFF. The CDR3 bases are TGTGCCAGCAGCTTGGCTTCGTACAATGAGCAGTTCTTC.

J is TRBJ2-5 and V is TRBV20-1; TRBD2 might be the D (7 bases). CDR1 and CDR2 (germline): DFQATT, SNEGSKA (reference sequence). The CDR3 has 10 amino acids. The CDR3 bases are TGCTCCGGGGGGCTGGAGACCCAGTACTTC. The encoded protein is CSGGLETQYF.

The rearrangement uses TRBV7-8 and TRBJ2-7; D is possibly TRBD1 or TRBD2 (6 bases each). The CDR3 is 18 residues long. Germline V gene lookup returns CDR1 SGHVS and CDR2 FQNEAQ. The V gene lost 5 bases and the J gene lost 3 bases, with 26 bases spanning the gap. This CDR3 is CASSRSLGGGRMNYEQYF. In DNA, the CDR3 is TGTGCCAGCAGCCGTTCCCTCGGGGGCGGAAGGATGAACTACGAGCAGTACTTC. Full variable domain (outside the CDR3, taken from reference TRBV7-8 and TRBJ2-7): GAGVSQSPRYKVAKRGQDVALRCDPISGHVSLFWYQQALGQGPEFLTYFQNEAQLDKSGLPSDRFFAERPEGSVSTLKIQRTQQEDSAVYLCASSRSLGGGRMNYEQYFGPGTRLTVT.

The chain employs TRBV4-1 and TRBJ2-5; either TRBD1 or TRBD2 may supply D (5 bases each). This CDR3 has 12 residues. Per the germline V gene, CDR1 is MGHRA and CDR2 is YSYEKL. Between the trimmed V and J ends, which lost 5 bases and 5 bases, there was a span of 9 bases. The DNA of the CDR3 is TGCGCCAGCAGCGGGACGGGGGAGACCCAGTACTTC. Encoded protein: CASSGTGETQYF.

This clone was counted ten times or more. The chain combines TRBV4-1 with TRBJ1-6; tentative D call: TRBD1 (6 bases). Trimming cost V 5 bases and J 7 bases, with 9 bases left between them. The CDR3 contains 13 residues. Germline-derived CDR1 and CDR2 are MGHRA and YSYEKL. The CDR3 DNA sequence: TGCGCCAGCAGCTACACAGGGAATTCACCCCTCCACTTT. Amino acids: CASSYTGNSPLHF.

This chain connects TRBV15 to TRBJ2-1; a possible D gene is TRBD1 (5 bases). Germline V lookup: CDR1 LNHNV, CDR2 YYDKDF (reference sequence). This CDR3 is 15 amino acids long. Trimming removed 1 base at V and 0 bases at J, with 7 bases between. The DNA for the CDR3 is TGTGCCACCAGCAGAGGGCAGGGCTCCTACAATGAGCAGTTCTTC. It codes for CATSRGQGSYNEQFF.

This rearrangement joins TRBV7-6 to TRBJ2-7; 7 positions match TRBD1. The ends lost 5 bases at V and 4 bases at J; junction bases unmatched: 8. The CDR3 runs 14 residues. Germline lookup yields CDR1 SGHVS and CDR2 FNYEAQ. CDR3 amino acids: CASSRQGLGYEQYF. CDR3 nucleotide sequence: TGTGCCAGCAGCCGACAGGGCCTGGGGTACGAGCAGTACTTC.

V is TRBV7-9 and J is TRBJ1-3; no reliable D call. The CDR3 sequence is 15 residues long. CDR1 and CDR2 from the germline V gene are SEHNR and FQNEAQ (reference sequence). V lost 10 bases to trimming and J lost 1 base, with 17 bases between them. In nucleotides, the CDR3 is TGTGCCACCGCACAGTGGAGAATATCTGGAAACACCATATATTTT. This sequence encodes CATAQWRISGNTIYF.